The present T cell receptor beta chain was sequenced within a study of regulatory T cells in long-lasting Graves disease. Time point defined: persistent/refractory GD, antithyroid drugs over 5 years with positive TRAb. The TCR library was made from RNA extracted from PBMCs. An endocrinology unit in Xi'an, China, supplied the patients. The CDR3 is 15 amino acids. The germline gives CDR1 MNHGY, CDR2 SVAAGI. Both iRepertoire HTBI primers and Arm-PCR of CDR3 regions were used to build the TCR beta libraries. TCRdb ran MiXCR on the multiplex PCR reads and lists one entry per CDR3 protein. The sample records about 660,000 distinct CDR3 sequences, approximately 31% being singletons. Whole-study results and caveats: Among samples with persistent disease, TRBV28, TRBJ1-2 and TRBJ2-5 were favored. Researchers reported studying only peripheral blood, not thyroid tissue.

Regarding this clonotype: Its antigen is currently unknown. One end of the junction varies from germline; a read error may be responsible.

This sequence originates from a female donor with Graves disease. Here the sequenced sample was peripheral blood mononuclear cells (PBMCs), taken when the disease was refractory, from a patient treated with antithyroid drugs. The V gene is TRBV6-9, the J gene TRBJ2-7; tentative D call: TRBD1 (5 bases). CDR3 nucleotides: TGTGCCAGCAGTTACCCCCAGGGCCAATCCTACGAGCATTACTTC. Protein: CASSYPQGQSYEHYF.